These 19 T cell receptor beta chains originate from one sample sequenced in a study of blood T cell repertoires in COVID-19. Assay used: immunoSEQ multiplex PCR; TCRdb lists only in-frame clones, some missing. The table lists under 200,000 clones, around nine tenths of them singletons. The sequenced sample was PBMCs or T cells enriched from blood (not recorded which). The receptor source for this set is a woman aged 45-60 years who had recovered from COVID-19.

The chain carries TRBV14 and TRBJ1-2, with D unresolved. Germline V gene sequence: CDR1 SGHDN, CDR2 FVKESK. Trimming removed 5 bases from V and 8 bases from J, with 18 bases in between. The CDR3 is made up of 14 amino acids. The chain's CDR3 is CASSFGPPGEGYTF. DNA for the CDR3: TGTGCCAGCAGCTTCGGTCCGCCGGGAGAGGGCTACACCTTC.

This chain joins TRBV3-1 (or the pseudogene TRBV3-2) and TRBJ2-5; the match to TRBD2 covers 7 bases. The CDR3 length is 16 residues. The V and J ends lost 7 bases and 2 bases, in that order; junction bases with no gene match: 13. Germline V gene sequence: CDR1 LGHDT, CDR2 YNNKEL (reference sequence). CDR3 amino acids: CASTPGVSGYQETQYF. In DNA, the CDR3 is TGTGCCAGCACCCCTGGAGTTAGCGGGTATCAAGAGACCCAGTACTTC.

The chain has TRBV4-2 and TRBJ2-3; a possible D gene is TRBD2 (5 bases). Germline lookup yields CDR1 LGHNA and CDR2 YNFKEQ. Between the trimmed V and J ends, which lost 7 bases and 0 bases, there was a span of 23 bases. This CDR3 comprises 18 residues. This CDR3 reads CASTKADSNPISTDTQYF. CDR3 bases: TGTGCCAGCACCAAAGCGGACTCCAATCCGATTAGCACAGATACGCAGTATTTT.

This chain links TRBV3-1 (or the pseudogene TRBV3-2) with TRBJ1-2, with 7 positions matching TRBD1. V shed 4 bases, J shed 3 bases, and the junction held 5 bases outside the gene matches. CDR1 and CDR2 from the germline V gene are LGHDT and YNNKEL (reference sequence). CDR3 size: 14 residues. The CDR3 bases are TGTGCCAGCAGCCCTTGGACAGGCGACTATGGCTACACCTTC. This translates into CASSPWTGDYGYTF.

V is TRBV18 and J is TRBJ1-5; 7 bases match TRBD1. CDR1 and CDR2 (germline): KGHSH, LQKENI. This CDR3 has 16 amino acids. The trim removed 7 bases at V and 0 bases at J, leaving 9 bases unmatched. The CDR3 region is CASLRTGRNSNQPQHF. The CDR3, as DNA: TGTGCCAGCTTACGGACAGGCCGCAATAGCAATCAGCCCCAGCATTTT.

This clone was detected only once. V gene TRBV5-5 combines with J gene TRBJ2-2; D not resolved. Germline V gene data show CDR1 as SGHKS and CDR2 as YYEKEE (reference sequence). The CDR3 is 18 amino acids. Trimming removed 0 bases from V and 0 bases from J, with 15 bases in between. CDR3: CASSLGQVLFANTGELFF. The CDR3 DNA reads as TGTGCCAGCAGCTTGGGGCAGGTCCTCTTCGCGAACACCGGGGAGCTGTTTTTT.

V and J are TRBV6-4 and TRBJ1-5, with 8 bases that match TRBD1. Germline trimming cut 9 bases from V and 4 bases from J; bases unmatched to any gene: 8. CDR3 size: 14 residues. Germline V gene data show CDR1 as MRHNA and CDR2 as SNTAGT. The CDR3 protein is CARLDREGNQPQHF. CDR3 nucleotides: TGTGCCAGACTGGACAGGGAAGGGAATCAGCCCCAGCATTTT.

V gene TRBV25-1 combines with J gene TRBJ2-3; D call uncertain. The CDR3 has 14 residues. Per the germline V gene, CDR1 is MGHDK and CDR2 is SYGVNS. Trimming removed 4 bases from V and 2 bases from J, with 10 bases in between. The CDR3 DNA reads TGTGCCAGCAGTGCTCACAGCCTCACAGATACGCAGTATTTT. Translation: CASSAHSLTDTQYF.

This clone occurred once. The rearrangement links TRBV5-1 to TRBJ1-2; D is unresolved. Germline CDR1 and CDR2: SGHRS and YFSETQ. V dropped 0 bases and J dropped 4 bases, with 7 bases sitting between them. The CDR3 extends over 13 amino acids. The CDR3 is CASSLDTVYGYTF. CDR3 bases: TGCGCCAGCAGCTTGGACACCGTCTATGGCTACACCTTC. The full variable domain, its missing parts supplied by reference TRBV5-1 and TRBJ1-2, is KAGVTQTPRYLIKTRGQQVTLSCSPISGHRSVSWYQQTPGQGLQFLFEYFSETQRNKGNFPGRFSGRQFSNSRSEMNVSTLELGDSALYLCASSLDTVYGYTFGSGTRLTVV.

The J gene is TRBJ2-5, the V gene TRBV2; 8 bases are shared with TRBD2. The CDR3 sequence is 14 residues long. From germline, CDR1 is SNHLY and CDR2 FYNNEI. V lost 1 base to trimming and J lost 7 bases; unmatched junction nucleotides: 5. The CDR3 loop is CASSEERGFWTQYF. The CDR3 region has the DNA TGTGCCAGCAGTGAAGAGCGGGGGTTTTGGACCCAGTACTTC.

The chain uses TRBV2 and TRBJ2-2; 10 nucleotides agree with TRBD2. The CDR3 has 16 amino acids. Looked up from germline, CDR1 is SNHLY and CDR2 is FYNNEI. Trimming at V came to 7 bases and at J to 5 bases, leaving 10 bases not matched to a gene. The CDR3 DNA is TGTGCCAGCATAGGTAGCGGGGGGTCTTATACCGGGGAGCTGTTTTTT. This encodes CASIGSGGSYTGELFF.

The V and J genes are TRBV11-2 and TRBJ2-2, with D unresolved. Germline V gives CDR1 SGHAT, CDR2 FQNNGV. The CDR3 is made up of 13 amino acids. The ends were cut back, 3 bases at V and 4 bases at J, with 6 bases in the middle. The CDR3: CASSFGGTGELFF. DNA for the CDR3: TGTGCCAGCAGCTTTGGCGGCACCGGGGAGCTGTTTTTT. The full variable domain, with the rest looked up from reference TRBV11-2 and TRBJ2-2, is EAGVAQSPRYKIIEKRQSVAFWCNPISGHATLYWYQQILGQGPKLLIQFQNNGVVDDSQLPKDRFSAERLKGVDSTLKIQPAKLEDSAVYLCASSFGGTGELFFGEGSRLTVL.

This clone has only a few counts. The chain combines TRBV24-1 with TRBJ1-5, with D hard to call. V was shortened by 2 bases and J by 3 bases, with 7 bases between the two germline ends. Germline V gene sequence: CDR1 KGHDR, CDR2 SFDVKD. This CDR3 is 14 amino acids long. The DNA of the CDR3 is TGTGCCACCAGTGATTACGGGAACAATCAGCCCCAGCATTTT. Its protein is CATSDYGNNQPQHF.

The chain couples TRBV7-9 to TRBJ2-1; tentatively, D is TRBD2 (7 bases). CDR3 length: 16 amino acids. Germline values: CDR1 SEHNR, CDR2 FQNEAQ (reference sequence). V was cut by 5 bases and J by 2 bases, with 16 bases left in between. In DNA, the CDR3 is TGTGCCAGCAGCCCAAGGAGGGGGGGTACCTACAATGAGCAGTTCTTC. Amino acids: CASSPRRGGTYNEQFF.

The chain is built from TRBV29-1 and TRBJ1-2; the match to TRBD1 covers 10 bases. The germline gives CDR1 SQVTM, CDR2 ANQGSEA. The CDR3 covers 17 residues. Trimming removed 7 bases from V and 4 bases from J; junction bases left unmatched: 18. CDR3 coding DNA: TGCAGCGCCGCATCAGGCCAATGGGGACAGGGGACCTATGGCTACACCTTC. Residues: CSAASGQWGQGTYGYTF. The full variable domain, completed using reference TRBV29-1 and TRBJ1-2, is SAVISQKPSRDICQRGTSLTIQCQVDSQVTMMFWYRQQPGQSLTLIATANQGSEATYESGFVIDKFPISRPNLTFSTLTVSNMSPEDSSIYLCSAASGQWGQGTYGYTFGSGTRLTVV.

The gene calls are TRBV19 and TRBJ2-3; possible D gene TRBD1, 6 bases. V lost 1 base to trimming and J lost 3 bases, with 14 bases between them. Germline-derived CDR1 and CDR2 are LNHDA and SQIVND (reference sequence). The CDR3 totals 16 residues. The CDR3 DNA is TGTGCCAGTAGTATAGCCACAGGGTATCAGACAGATACGCAGTATTTT. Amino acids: CASSIATGYQTDTQYF.

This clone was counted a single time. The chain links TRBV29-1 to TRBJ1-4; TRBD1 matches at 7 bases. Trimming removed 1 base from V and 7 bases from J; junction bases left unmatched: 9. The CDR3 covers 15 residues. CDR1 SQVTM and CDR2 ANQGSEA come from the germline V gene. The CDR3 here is CSVEVGRGRREKLFF. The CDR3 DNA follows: TGCAGCGTTGAAGTCGGAAGGGGGCGTCGTGAAAAACTGTTTTTT.

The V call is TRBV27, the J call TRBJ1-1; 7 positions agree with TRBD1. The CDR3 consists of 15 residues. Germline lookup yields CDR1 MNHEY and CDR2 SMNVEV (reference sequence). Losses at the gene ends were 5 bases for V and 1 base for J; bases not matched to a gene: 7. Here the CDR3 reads CASSPTGRWNTEAFF. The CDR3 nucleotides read TGTGCCAGCAGTCCGACAGGGAGGTGGAACACTGAAGCTTTCTTT.

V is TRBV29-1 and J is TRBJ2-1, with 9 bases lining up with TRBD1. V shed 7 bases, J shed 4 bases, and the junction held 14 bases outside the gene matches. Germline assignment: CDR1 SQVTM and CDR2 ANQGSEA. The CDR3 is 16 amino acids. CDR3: CSAAGQGQLSYNEQFF. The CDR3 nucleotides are TGCAGCGCCGCGGGACAGGGCCAACTTTCTTACAATGAGCAGTTCTTC.